What follows is one T cell receptor (beta chain) and its context. Its antigen is not identified. TCRdb re-called the reads with MiXCR, one entry per CDR3 protein. The sample has about 920,000 distinct CDR3 sequences, about a third seen once. This specimen comes from a study of T cell repertoires in cytomegalovirus infection. Study context: The authors relied on CMV epitopes, both recently identified HLA-C-restricted and well-studied HLA-B-restricted. Matching HLA type and CMV infection were both indicated by public TCR beta signatures.

Study-level findings and limits: Cumulative frequency of public TCR beta families picked out carriers of CMV plus the relevant HLA. Predominance within the ex vivo response was attributable to HLA-C-restricted CMV-specific TCR beta clonotypes.

This receptor was taken from a human donor in good health (CMV status not recorded). Some clones in this sample may be carry-over from other donors' samples. This sample comprised cultured CD8+ T cells from PBMCs, obtained from culture after CMV antigen stimulation.

CDR3 sequence: CASSYSGVLEAFF. For the CDR3, the DNA is TGTGCCAGCAGTTACTCAGGGGTCTTAGAAGCTTTCTTT. The V and J genes are TRBV6-2 or TRBV6-3 and TRBJ1-1, with D possibly being TRBD1 (5 bases). V dropped 0 bases and J dropped 8 bases, with 10 bases sitting between them. This CDR3 region has 13 residues. Germline V CDR1 and CDR2: MNHEY, SVGEGT.